The 15 T cell receptor beta chains reported below all come from one sample, sequenced in a study of CD8+ T cells in alopecia areata. RNA extraction and reverse transcription yielded cDNA as sequencing template. Some clones are missing from TCRdb's copy, which holds only in-frame ones; the method was immunoSEQ multiplex PCR. The data contain some 150,000 clones, 45% to 60% of them singletons. Treatment: oral pan-JAK inhibitor, 5-10 mg twice daily. This specimen consisted of CD8+ T cells sorted from blood, obtained at week 4, from a patient treated with tofacitinib. Receptors originate from a human donor with alopecia areata.

This chain's CDR3 is CASSEFGGSTDTQYF. The CDR3 region has the DNA TGTGCCAGCAGTGAATTTGGGGGGTCCACAGATACGCAGTATTTT. V usage is TRBV6-1 and J usage is TRBJ2-3, with D tentatively TRBD2 (6 bases). V was clipped by 2 bases and J by 2 bases, with 11 bases between them. CDR3 length: 15 amino acids. Germline V gene data show CDR1 as MNHNS and CDR2 as SASEGT.

This chain links TRBV27 with TRBJ1-5; D is unclear. Germline-derived CDR1 and CDR2 are MNHEY and SMNVEV (reference sequence). The CDR3 is 13 amino acids. V was pared by 8 bases and J by 4 bases, with 12 bases between. The CDR3 nucleotides are TGTGCCAGCGGCGGGCTTGGGAATCAGCCCCAGCATTTT. It is translated as CASGGLGNQPQHF.

The J gene is TRBJ2-7, the V gene TRBV4-3; maybe TRBD1 (5 bases). Germline V CDR1 and CDR2: LGHNA, YSLEER. The CDR3 covers 14 residues. V lost 1 base and J 5 bases, leaving 12 bases between the germline ends. CDR3 amino acids: CASSQGTRDDEQYF. The CDR3 DNA follows: TGCGCCAGCAGCCAAGGTACCAGGGATGACGAGCAGTACTTC.

The chain combines TRBV27 with TRBJ2-1; D possibly uses TRBD1 or TRBD2 (5 bases each). This CDR3 region has 13 residues. The V end was cut by 5 bases, the J end by 12 bases, with 17 bases between. Germline CDR1 and CDR2: MNHEY and SMNVEV (reference sequence). CDR3 DNA: TGTGCCAGCAGTCTTAAGCGGCCTCAGGGGCAGTTCTTC. It specifies CASSLKRPQGQFF.

CDR3 amino acids: CASSSPPGGEYEQYF. The DNA for the CDR3 is TGTGCCAGTAGTTCCCCGCCAGGGGGAGAATACGAGCAGTACTTC. The gene calls are TRBV19 and TRBJ2-7, with 7 bases identical to TRBD1. Germline V gene lookup returns CDR1 LNHDA and CDR2 SQIVND (reference sequence). This CDR3 region has 15 residues. Unmatched junction bases numbered 11, after V lost 5 bases and J lost 4 bases.

The J gene is TRBJ1-2, the V gene TRBV5-1; 9 bases match TRBD1. The CDR3 totals 15 residues. The V segment lost 3 bases and the J segment 6 bases; nucleotides outside the gene matches: 9. CDR1 and CDR2 from the germline V gene are SGHRS and YFSETQ. The CDR3 DNA reads as TGCGCCAGCAGCTCTCGACAGGGGGAGGTCGATGGCTACACCTTC. It translates to CASSSRQGEVDGYTF.

This rearrangement joins TRBV9 to TRBJ1-1; D possibly corresponds to TRBD1 (6 bases). Per germline, CDR1 SGDLS and CDR2 YYNGEE. V lost 0 bases and J 0 bases, leaving 15 bases between the germline ends. There are 17 residues in the CDR3. The CDR3 reads CASSVEGVGYMNTEAFF. CDR3 bases: TGTGCCAGCAGCGTAGAGGGGGTGGGGTACATGAACACTGAAGCTTTCTTT.

This clone was detected only once. This sequence joins TRBV5-1 and TRBJ2-1; 10 nucleotides align to TRBD2. With V trimmed by 4 bases and J by 6 bases, 10 bases remained unmatched. Germline values: CDR1 SGHRS, CDR2 YFSETQ. The CDR3 has 16 amino acids. CDR3 in DNA: TGCGCCAGCAGCGAAATCGGGGCTAGCGGGGGCAATGAGCAGTTCTTC. This sequence encodes CASSEIGASGGNEQFF.

This chain joins TRBV10-3 and TRBJ2-5; 7 positions agree with TRBD1. Trimming at V came to 6 bases and at J to 3 bases, leaving 4 bases not matched to a gene. This CDR3 is built from 13 residues. CDR1 is ENHRY and CDR2 is SYGVKD in the germline V gene. The CDR3 DNA reads TGTGCCATCAGGACAGGGTTGGAAGAGACCCAGTACTTC. Translating it yields CAIRTGLEETQYF.

The chain couples TRBV11-2 to TRBJ2-7; D ambiguous. This CDR3 is built from 13 residues. V lost 5 bases and J 1 base, leaving 9 bases between the germline ends. Germline-derived CDR1 and CDR2 are SGHAT and FQNNGV. CDR3: CASSRRTSYEQYF. DNA of the CDR3: TGTGCCAGCAGCCGCCGCACTTCCTACGAGCAGTACTTC.

This clone was recorded only once. The gene calls are TRBV30 and TRBJ1-1; maybe TRBD1 (5 bases). Trimming removed 5 bases from V and 4 bases from J, with 20 bases in between. CDR1 is GTSNPN, CDR2 SVGIG, per germline (reference sequence). CDR3 length equals 15 residues. CDR3 amino acids: CAWDHAGFSLTEAFF. In DNA, the CDR3 is TGTGCCTGGGATCACGCAGGGTTCTCCCTCACTGAAGCTTTCTTT.

This chain connects TRBV27 to TRBJ2-2; weak D call: TRBD2 (5 bases). V lost 2 bases and J 3 bases, leaving 10 bases between the germline ends. The CDR3 extends over 15 amino acids. Germline V gene sequence: CDR1 MNHEY, CDR2 SMNVEV (reference sequence). CDR3 protein: CASSLSLAYTGELFF. CDR3 sequence (DNA): TGTGCCAGCAGTTTAAGTCTAGCTTACACCGGGGAGCTGTTTTTT.

This clone came up a few times. V is TRBV2 and J is TRBJ2-6; no clear D. V gave up 3 bases and J gave up 0 bases, with 12 bases separating them. CDR3 length equals 17 residues. CDR1 and CDR2 from the germline V gene are SNHLY and FYNNEI. CDR3 sequence reads: CASSEWTTFSGANVLTF. The CDR3 nucleotides are TGTGCCAGCAGTGAGTGGACGACCTTCTCTGGGGCCAACGTCCTGACTTTC.

The chain is built from TRBV27 and TRBJ2-7; D remains unclear. The CDR3 extends over 13 amino acids. V lost 6 bases and J 2 bases, leaving 11 bases between the germline ends. The germline CDR1 and CDR2 sequences are MNHEY and SMNVEV (reference sequence). CDR3 in DNA: TGTGCCAGCAGCAATAACCGGGCCTACGAGCAGTACTTC. It translates to CASSNNRAYEQYF.

The V call is TRBV7-8, the J call TRBJ2-3; maybe TRBD1 (6 bases). The CDR3 has 15 amino acids. V lost 5 bases to trimming and J lost 2 bases, with 14 bases between them. Germline CDR1 SGHVS, CDR2 FQNEAQ. CDR3 sequence: CASSVLRGVTDTQYF. In DNA, the CDR3 is TGTGCCAGCAGCGTCCTCAGGGGCGTCACAGATACGCAGTATTTT. The full variable domain, rest sourced from reference TRBV7-8 and TRBJ2-3, is GAGVSQSPRYKVAKRGQDVALRCDPISGHVSLFWYQQALGQGPEFLTYFQNEAQLDKSGLPSDRFFAERPEGSVSTLKIQRTQQEDSAVYLCASSVLRGVTDTQYFGPGTRLTVL.